This T cell receptor (beta chain) was identified in a study of regulatory T cells in long-lasting Graves disease. Study at large: Antithyroid drug use was under 3 months in newly diagnosed Graves' patients.

This clonotype was recorded many times. The antigen remains undetermined. Overall study findings and caveats: Tissue studied was limited to peripheral blood, excluding thyroid tissue.

Building the TCR beta libraries relied on iRepertoire HTBI primers, and CDR3 regions underwent Arm-PCR. TCRdb recomputed calls from the multiplex PCR reads with MiXCR, one row per CDR3 protein. The top ten clones hold under 10% of a sample with hundreds of thousands of distinct CDR3 sequences, approximately 13% of them seen once. Documented time point: newly diagnosed GD, antithyroid drugs for less than 3 months. RNA extracted from PBMCs served as the sequencing template. The same data also went into a second study, on T cells in Graves' hyperthyroidism and ophthalmopathy. That investigation notes: TCR CDR3 regions were first amplified by RT-PCR with HTBI primers.

The sequence was collected from a man aged 25 to 40 with Graves disease. Sequencing was performed on peripheral blood mononuclear cells (PBMCs), taken at new diagnosis, from a patient treated with antithyroid drugs.

The DNA for the CDR3 is TGTGCCAGCAGCCGACTTCCGGGACAGGGGCTAACCTACGAGCAGTACTTC. Amino acid sequence: CASSRLPGQGLTYEQYF. The gene calls are TRBV4-2 and TRBJ2-7, with 10 nucleotides matching TRBD1. The CDR3 loop spans 17 amino acids. V lost 4 bases to trimming and J lost 2 bases; unmatched junction nucleotides: 11. In germline, CDR1 is LGHNA, CDR2 YNFKEQ.